This entry lists 22 T cell receptor beta chains sequenced from one sample in a study of cytomegalovirus exposure and HLA in healthy donors. Primers included in the PCR were 60 Vbeta and 13 Jbeta primers. Repertoires were generated with immunoSEQ multiplex PCR, while TCRdb's copy carries only in-frame clones and drops some. The data contain 100,000 to 150,000 clones, around three quarters of them singletons. The sample comprised PBMCs. The receptors derive from a male donor in good health and CMV-seropositive.

This chain connects TRBV4-1 to TRBJ1-1, with 10 bases lining up with TRBD1. Germline CDR1 is MGHRA and CDR2 is YSYEKL. CDR3 length: 17 residues. The trim removed 2 bases at V and 5 bases at J, leaving 11 bases unmatched. CDR3 region: CASSQLPGQGRYTEAFF. For the CDR3, the DNA is TGCGCCAGCAGCCAACTACCGGGACAGGGGAGGTATACTGAAGCTTTCTTT.

The chain has TRBV28 and TRBJ1-1; the match to TRBD1 covers 7 bases. V shed 4 bases, J shed 4 bases, and the junction held 12 bases outside the gene matches. CDR1 and CDR2 from the germline V gene are MDHEN and SYDVKM. The CDR3 length is 16 residues. Here the CDR3 reads CASSSQGRSLTTEAFF. DNA for the CDR3: TGTGCCAGCAGTTCACAGGGGCGAAGCCTAACCACTGAAGCTTTCTTT.

The chain couples TRBV27 to TRBJ2-3; D unresolved. This CDR3 is built from 11 residues. Per germline, CDR1 MNHEY and CDR2 SMNVEV (reference sequence). The ends were cut back, 8 bases at V and 3 bases at J, with 6 bases in the middle. The CDR3, as DNA: TGTGCCAGCTTCAGTACAGATACGCAGTATTTT. Its protein is CASFSTDTQYF.

This rearrangement joins TRBV7-2 to TRBJ1-1; tentatively, D is TRBD1 (5 bases). Germline V lookup: CDR1 SGHTA, CDR2 FQGNSA. V was pared by 6 bases and J by 10 bases, with 18 bases between. The CDR3 contains 13 residues. The CDR3 here is CASSPRGVVSAFF. CDR3 in DNA: TGTGCCAGCAGTCCTAGGGGTGTGGTGTCAGCTTTCTTT. Together with reference TRBV7-2 and TRBJ1-1, the CDR3 gives the full variable domain: GAGVSQSPSNKVTEKGKDVELRCDPISGHTALYWYRQSLGQGLEFLIYFQGNSAPDKSGLPSDRFSAERTGGSVSTLTIQRTQQEDSAVYLCASSPRGVVSAFFGQGTRLTVV.

In DNA, the CDR3 is TGTGCCAGCAGCTCCCGGGACACGTTCAATTCACCCCTCCACTTT. Its protein is CASSSRDTFNSPLHF. J is TRBJ1-6 and V is TRBV7-6, with D maybe TRBD1 (6 bases). Germline CDR1 is SGHVS and CDR2 is FNYEAQ. V lost 4 bases to trimming and J lost 7 bases, with 14 bases between them. This CDR3 is 15 amino acids long. Full variable domain (missing parts from reference TRBV7-6 and TRBJ1-6): GAGVSQSPRYKVTKRGQDVALRCDPISGHVSLYWYRQALGQGPEFLTYFNYEAQQDKSGLPNDRFSAERPEGSISTLTIQRTEQRDSAMYRCASSSRDTFNSPLHFGNGTRLTVT.

This clone was detected only once. The rearrangement uses TRBV6-1 and TRBJ2-2; 8 bases match TRBD2. There are 15 residues in the CDR3. Germline V lookup: CDR1 MNHNS, CDR2 SASEGT. V shed 10 bases, J shed 6 bases, and the junction held 13 bases outside the gene matches. This CDR3 reads CATLFTGGPPGELFF. The CDR3 DNA sequence: TGTGCCACCCTCTTCACGGGGGGGCCTCCCGGGGAGCTGTTTTTT.

The chain carries TRBV4-1 and TRBJ2-7; the D gene is possibly TRBD1 (5 bases). V lost 1 base and J 2 bases, leaving 12 bases between the germline ends. This CDR3 is 15 amino acids long. Germline V CDR1 and CDR2: MGHRA, YSYEKL. DNA for the CDR3: TGCGCCAGCAGCCAAGGCGGACAAGGAACCTACGAGCAGTACTTC. Its protein product is CASSQGGQGTYEQYF.

Only a few counts were recorded for this clone. This sequence joins TRBV6-5 and TRBJ2-4; TRBD1 matches 7 bases. The CDR3 length is 14 residues. Trimming cost V 6 bases and J 6 bases; bases outside gene matches: 8. The germline V gene has CDR1 MNHEY and CDR2 SVGAGI. CDR3 in DNA: TGTGCCAGCAGCGGTGACAGGGTCAGAAACATTCAGTACTTC. This encodes CASSGDRVRNIQYF.

This clone is a singleton in its sample. V usage is TRBV7-8 and J usage is TRBJ2-5, with a weak D call TRBD1 (6 bases). Judging by the DNA end, TRBJ2-7 fits better; the J call may be wrong. Per germline, CDR1 SGHVS and CDR2 FQNEAQ. The CDR3 is made up of 13 amino acids. The CDR3 DNA reads TGTGCCAGCAGCCACAGGGTGGCCTACGAGCAGTACTTC. Translated: CASSHRVAYEQYF.

Only a few counts were recorded for this clone. The chain joins TRBV6-1 to TRBJ2-7, with 7 bases fitting TRBD1. CDR3 size: 14 residues. V shed 7 bases, J shed 0 bases, and the junction held 6 bases outside the gene matches. Germline-derived CDR1 and CDR2 are MNHNS and SASEGT. CDR3 amino acids: CASTRGGRSYEQYF. CDR3 coding DNA: TGTGCCAGCACTAGAGGGGGCCGCTCCTACGAGCAGTACTTC.

This sequence joins TRBV5-6 and TRBJ2-3; TRBD2 agrees at 8 bases. CDR1 SGHDT and CDR2 YYEEEE come from the germline V gene. The CDR3 loop spans 15 amino acids. Trimming cost V 0 bases and J 2 bases; bases outside gene matches: 2. The CDR3 DNA is TGTGCCAGCAGCTTGGAGCGGGGGATCACAGATACGCAGTATTTT. This gives the protein CASSLERGITDTQYF.

The chain uses TRBV5-5 and TRBJ2-7; 8 bases agree with TRBD1. J gave up 4 bases and V 0 bases, and 6 bases lay outside the gene matches. The V gene's germline CDR1 is SGHKS and CDR2 YYEKEE (reference sequence). The CDR3 has 15 residues. This CDR3 is CASSLAQGGTYEQYF. The CDR3 coding sequence is TGTGCCAGCAGCTTGGCACAGGGGGGTACGTACGAGCAGTACTTC.

The chain carries TRBV19 and TRBJ1-4; D unclear. CDR3 size: 16 residues. Between the trimmed V and J ends, which lost 2 bases and 0 bases, there was a span of 10 bases. Per the germline V gene, CDR1 is LNHDA and CDR2 is SQIVND (reference sequence). CDR3 residues: CASSILRGATNEKLFF. The CDR3 coding sequence is TGTGCCAGTAGTATACTCCGCGGAGCAACTAATGAAAAACTGTTTTTT.

The rearrangement uses TRBV29-1 and TRBJ2-7; TRBD1 agrees at 7 bases. CDR3 length: 13 amino acids. Trimming at V came to 6 bases and at J to 7 bases, leaving 12 bases not matched to a gene. The germline V gene has CDR1 SQVTM and CDR2 ANQGSEA. This chain's CDR3 is CSVHEQGLREQYF. The CDR3 DNA follows: TGCAGCGTCCATGAACAGGGGCTCAGGGAGCAGTACTTC.

The chain carries TRBV9 and TRBJ2-2; 8 bases line up with TRBD1. J was trimmed by 5 bases and V by 3 bases; bases with no gene match: 6. CDR1 is SGDLS, CDR2 YYNGEE, per germline. CDR3 length equals 15 residues. The CDR3 protein is CASSGGTGRTGELFF. Here the CDR3 DNA reads TGTGCCAGCAGCGGCGGGACAGGACGAACCGGGGAGCTGTTTTTT.

The chain has TRBV11-2 and TRBJ1-1, with a tentative D call TRBD1 (5 bases). This CDR3 is 17 amino acids long. Germline values: CDR1 SGHAT, CDR2 FQNNGV. V was pared by 5 bases and J by 4 bases, with 23 bases between. The DNA of the CDR3 is TGTGCCAGCAGCCCCGGAGGGGCCCCACTTATGTTCACTGAAGCTTTCTTT. It is translated as CASSPGGAPLMFTEAFF.

This clone was counted once. This CDR3 reads CASSGAYYEQYF. CDR3 sequence (DNA): TGTGCCAGCAGCGGGGCTTACTACGAGCAGTACTTC. The chain couples TRBV7-2 to TRBJ2-7; D may be TRBD1 (5 bases). V shed 5 bases and J shed 3 bases, with 8 bases lying between them. The CDR3 covers 12 residues. From germline, CDR1 is SGHTA and CDR2 FQGNSA.

A single count supports this clone. CDR3 sequence reads: CASSPYRDSSYNEQFF. DNA of the CDR3: TGTGCCAGCTCACCATACCGGGATTCGTCCTACAATGAGCAGTTCTTC. This chain connects TRBV18 to TRBJ2-1; D might be TRBD2 (5 bases). V lost 2 bases to trimming and J lost 1 base, with 12 bases between them. The CDR3 extends over 16 amino acids. CDR1 KGHSH and CDR2 LQKENI come from the germline V gene.

This clone appeared once. The chain links TRBV27 to TRBJ2-7, with 12 bases lining up with TRBD1. The germline gives CDR1 MNHEY, CDR2 SMNVEV (reference sequence). With V trimmed by 6 bases and J by 3 bases, 9 bases remained unmatched. The CDR3 extends over 16 amino acids. The CDR3 sequence: CASRPLRDRGHYEQYF. In DNA form, the CDR3 reads TGTGCCAGCAGACCCCTCCGGGACAGGGGGCACTACGAGCAGTACTTC.

This chain connects TRBV7-3 to TRBJ2-2; TRBD2 agrees at 7 bases. CDR3 length equals 15 residues. V dropped 5 bases and J dropped 3; count of bases not matched to a gene: 6. CDR1 SGHTA and CDR2 FQGTGA come from the germline V gene. The DNA of the CDR3 is TGTGCCAGCAGCCCAGGACTAGGGTACACCGGGGAGCTGTTTTTT. This translates into CASSPGLGYTGELFF.

The chain has TRBV2 and TRBJ1-5, with no clear D. With 3 bases removed from V and 3 bases from J, the gap between germline ends came to 3 bases. Germline CDR1 is SNHLY and CDR2 is FYNNEI. CDR3 length equals 12 residues. CDR3 in amino acids: CASSDFNQPQHF. CDR3 nucleotide sequence: TGTGCCAGCAGTGACTTCAATCAGCCCCAGCATTTT. Combining the CDR3 with reference TRBV2 and TRBJ1-5 gives the whole variable domain EPEVTQTPSHQVTQMGQEVILRCVPISNHLYFYWYRQILGQKVEFLVSFYNNEISEKSEIFDDQFSVERPDGSNFTLKIRSTKLEDSAMYFCASSDFNQPQHFGDGTRLSIL.

This rearrangement joins TRBV18 to TRBJ2-3; D may be TRBD1 (5 bases). With 5 bases removed from V and 2 bases from J, the gap between germline ends came to 14 bases. The CDR3 length is 15 residues. Germline CDR1 is KGHSH and CDR2 is LQKENI. CDR3 amino acids: CASSTLPGSTDTQYF. The CDR3 DNA follows: TGTGCCAGCTCAACCCTACCAGGGTCCACAGATACGCAGTATTTT.